A selection of T cell receptor beta chains follows, all from one sample in a study of T cell responses to AZD1222 COVID-19 vaccine. The method was immunoSEQ multiplex PCR; TCRdb's version includes in-frame clones alone and lacks a portion of them. The table records 100,000 to 120,000 clones, about 88% of them present only once. The sample was peripheral blood, taken on day 0 of AZD1222 vaccination. These receptors all come from an adult in good health. The CDR3 runs from the conserved cysteine through the conserved F or W. A D gene is named only where the DNA matches it firmly. Only part of the rows carry a size: once, few, many, or a class if the clone is expanded.

d_call	j_call	v_call	clone_size	cdr3_nt	cdr3_aa
TRBD1	TRBJ1-5	TRBV3-1/TRBV3-2	few	TGTGCCAGCAGCCAAAGACAGGGCCGACAGCCCCAGCATTTT	CASSQRQGRQPQHF
TRBD2	TRBJ2-7	TRBV5-4	-	TGTGCCAGCAGCTCATTCACTAGCGGGCCCTACTTC	CASSSFTSGPYF
TRBD1	TRBJ2-1	TRBV10-3	once	TGTGCCATCAGCCGACAGGGGGACTACAATGAGCAGTTCTTC	CAISRQGDYNEQFF
TRBD1	TRBJ2-7	TRBV30	few	TGTGCCTGGGGACAGGCCCTCGAGCAGTACTTC	CAWGQALEQYF
-	TRBJ2-7	TRBV21-1	-	TGTGTTTTAGACTCGCCCGAGCAGTACTTC	CVLDSPEQYF
-	TRBJ1-2	TRBV5-1	-	TGCGCCAGCAGCCCCGGGGATAACGGGAACTATGGCTACACCTTC	CASSPGDNGNYGYTF
-	TRBJ1-6	TRBV27	-	TGTGCCAGCACCCCCGGGGAGGGTGATTCACCCCTCCACTTT	CASTPGEGDSPLHF
-	TRBJ2-7	TRBV6-5	once	TGTGCCAGCTCTGAACAGGGAGTGGGGGAGCAGTACTTC	CASSEQGVGEQYF
-	TRBJ2-7	TRBV6-5	once	TGTGCCAGCAGTTATTCCCCTGAGGTGACGGAGCAGTACTTC	CASSYSPEVTEQYF
TRBD2	TRBJ2-7	TRBV28	-	TGTGCCAGCAGTCCCCCCCTAGCGGGAGGGAAGTACGAGCAGTACTTC	CASSPPLAGGKYEQYF
-	TRBJ1-1	TRBV5-1	-	TGCGCCAGCAGCCCCGACACTGAGGAAGCTTTCTTT	CASSPDTEEAFF
-	TRBJ1-2	TRBV7-8	-	TGTGCCAGCAGCTTAGCGGGGGGCAGCCCTGTCTACACCTTC	CASSLAGGSPVYTF
-	TRBJ2-2	TRBV10-1	-	TGCGCCAGCTCCCCCTTGGGGGCCGGGGAGCTGTTTTTT	CASSPLGAGELFF
TRBD1	TRBJ1-2	TRBV3-1/TRBV3-2	-	TGTGCCAGCAGCCAAGACGTCAGGGGGGGCTACACCTTC	CASSQDVRGGYTF
TRBD1	TRBJ1-5	TRBV6-6	-	TGTGCCAGCAGAATACAGGGGAGCAATCAGCCCCAGCATTTT	CASRIQGSNQPQHF
-	TRBJ1-5	TRBV4-1	-	TGCGCCAGCAGCCAAGATCGGGGGAATCAGCCCCAGCATTTT	CASSQDRGNQPQHF
-	TRBJ2-7	TRBV27	-	TGTGCCAGCAGTTTGTTCATTCGTCCATCCTACGAGCAGTACTTC	CASSLFIRPSYEQYF
TRBD1	TRBJ2-7	TRBV5-4	-	TGTGCCAGCAGCTTGTGGGACAGGTCCTACGAGCAGTACTTC	CASSLWDRSYEQYF
-	TRBJ1-5	TRBV6-5	-	TGTGCCAGCAGACTGGGGGTTCATAGCAATCAGCCCCAGCATTTT	CASRLGVHSNQPQHF
TRBD2	TRBJ2-5	TRBV5-6	-	TGTGCCAGCAGCTTGGTAGCGGGGGTACAAGAGACCCAGTACTTC	CASSLVAGVQETQYF
-	TRBJ1-4	TRBV19	-	TGTGCCAGTAGTAGGGCAGGGACTTCCAAGCTGGCAACTAATGAAAAACTGTTTTTT	CASSRAGTSKLATNEKLFF
-	TRBJ1-5	TRBV6-4	-	TGTGCCAGCAGCGCAGGGGTCAGTCAGCCCCAGCATTTT	CASSAGVSQPQHF
TRBD1	TRBJ1-2	TRBV25-1	once	TGTGCCAGCAGCCCGCCGGGGGACAGGGGGCTATCCTATGGCTACACCTTC	CASSPPGDRGLSYGYTF
TRBD1	TRBJ2-5	TRBV11-2	few	TGTGCCAGCAGACGACAGGGCCAAGAGACCCAGTACTTC	CASRRQGQETQYF
-	TRBJ2-6	TRBV4-1	-	TGCGCCAGCAGCCAAGCCCACGGGCCTGGGGCCAACGTCCTGACTTTC	CASSQAHGPGANVLTF
TRBD2	TRBJ2-1	TRBV2	once	TGTGCCAGCAGTGAAGTCTTAGCGGGCCGGGAGCAGTTCTTC	CASSEVLAGREQFF
-	TRBJ2-2	TRBV4-1	-	TGCGCCAGCAGCCAATGGGGCAGGGGCCCCGCCGGGGAGCTGTTTTTT	CASSQWGRGPAGELFF
TRBD1	TRBJ2-1	TRBV7-9	-	TGTGCCAGCAGCACAGGACAGGGAAGCGTAGGGAATGAGCAGTTCTTC	CASSTGQGSVGNEQFF
TRBD1	TRBJ1-5	TRBV7-9	-	TGTGCCAGCAGCCAGCAGGGGGGTCAGCCCCAGCATTTT	CASSQQGGQPQHF
TRBD1	TRBJ2-4	TRBV6-6	-	TGTGCCAGCAGTTACTCGGGACAGGGGGTTGAAAACATTCAGTACTTC	CASSYSGQGVENIQYF
-	TRBJ2-7	TRBV18	-	TGTGCCAGCTCACCAGAGAAGTTCTACGAGCAGTACTTC	CASSPEKFYEQYF
-	TRBJ1-5	TRBV5-1	-	TGCGCCAGCAGCTTGGATGTGGGGGCTGAGCAGCCCCAGCATTTT	CASSLDVGAEQPQHF
-	TRBJ1-2	TRBV14	once	TGTGCCAGCAGCCCAGGGACTCTACCGTCATTC	CASSPGTLPSF
-	TRBJ1-2	TRBV6-5	-	TGTGCCAGCAGTAGCGAGGGAAACTCTAACTATGGCTACACCTTC	CASSSEGNSNYGYTF
-	TRBJ2-7	TRBV20-1	once	TGCAGTGCTAGTAATCCCCCCTACGAGCAGTACTTC	CSASNPPYEQYF
-	TRBJ1-2	TRBV27	-	TGTGCCAGCAGCCGAAACAGCCTCTATGGCTACACCTTC	CASSRNSLYGYTF
TRBD2	TRBJ2-7	TRBV6-5	-	TGTGCCAGCAGTTCCGGGACTAGCGGGGGTAACGAGCAGTACTTC	CASSSGTSGGNEQYF
-	TRBJ2-7	TRBV7-9	-	TGTGCCAGCAGCACTCAGCCGACCCCCTACGAGCAGTACTTC	CASSTQPTPYEQYF
-	TRBJ2-7	TRBV11-2	-	TGTGCCAGCAGCTCCACATATAAATACGAGCAGTACTTC	CASSSTYKYEQYF
TRBD2	TRBJ2-1	TRBV2	few	TGTGCCACCACCACACCATATAGCGGGACTGAGCAGTTCTTC	CATTTPYSGTEQFF
-	TRBJ1-1	TRBV6-2/TRBV6-3	-	TGTGCCAGCAGTTACTTACTACACCCCGACAGGGAAGCTTTCTTT	CASSYLLHPDREAFF
TRBD1	TRBJ2-1	TRBV18	once	TGTGCCAGCTCAAATCACAGGGGCAATGAGCAGTTCTTC	CASSNHRGNEQFF
-	TRBJ1-2	TRBV3-1/TRBV3-2	-	TGTGCCAGCAGCCAAGATAGGGAGATGTCCTTC	CASSQDREMSF
-	TRBJ2-7	TRBV6-5	-	TGTGCCAGCAGTTACTCGCCGGGGAAAGGCATCGAGCAGTACTTC	CASSYSPGKGIEQYF
-	TRBJ1-2	TRBV11-1	-	TGTGCCAGCAGCCCGTTCCAGGGAGGCTATGGCTACACCTTC	CASSPFQGGYGYTF
TRBD2	TRBJ2-1	TRBV4-1	-	TGCGCCAGCAGCCAATCCGGGACTAGCGCGCATGAGCAGTTCTTC	CASSQSGTSAHEQFF
-	TRBJ2-1	TRBV27	-	TGTGCCAGCAGTTCCCTATTCCTCGACACCCACAATGAGCAGTTCTTC	CASSSLFLDTHNEQFF